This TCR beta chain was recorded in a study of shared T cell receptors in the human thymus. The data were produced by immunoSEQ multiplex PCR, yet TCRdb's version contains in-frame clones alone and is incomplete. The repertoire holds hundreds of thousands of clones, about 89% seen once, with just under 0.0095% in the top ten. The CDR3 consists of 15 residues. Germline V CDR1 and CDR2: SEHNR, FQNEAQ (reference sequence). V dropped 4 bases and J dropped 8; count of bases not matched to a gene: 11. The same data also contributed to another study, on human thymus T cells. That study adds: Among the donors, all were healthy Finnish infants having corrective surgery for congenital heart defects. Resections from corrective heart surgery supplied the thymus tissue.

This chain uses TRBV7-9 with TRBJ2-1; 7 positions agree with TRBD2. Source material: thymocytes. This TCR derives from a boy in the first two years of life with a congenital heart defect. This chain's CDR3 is CASSSGPGRGYEQFF. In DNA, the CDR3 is TGTGCCAGCAGCTCAGGTCCGGGGAGGGGATATGAGCAGTTCTTC.